A selection of T cell receptor beta chains follows, all from one sample in a study of blood T cell repertoires in COVID-19. TCRdb's table, derived via immunoSEQ multiplex PCR, lists solely in-frame clones and lacks some. The table lists around 230,000 clones, about 85% of them singletons. Sequenced material: PBMCs or T cells enriched from blood (not recorded which). These receptors were taken from a young woman who had recovered from COVID-19. Both conserved end residues are part of each CDR3.

j_call | cdr3_length | v_call | cdr3_aa
TRBJ1-1 | 16 | TRBV7-8 | CASSLVEGVGNTEAFF
TRBJ1-4 | 16 | TRBV15 | CATSRDLGTENEKLFF
TRBJ1-3 | 12 | TRBV29-1 | CSVVWRGDTIYF
TRBJ1-3 | 12 | TRBV29-1 | CSISGYGNTIYF
TRBJ1-2 | 18 | TRBV3-1/TRBV3-2 | CASSQVAGTFSTNYGYTF
TRBJ1-3 | 14 | TRBV10-3 | CVISPGASGNTIYF
TRBJ1-6 | 15 | TRBV5-8 | CASSLVPGDHSPLHF
TRBJ1-4 | 14 | TRBV7-6 | CASSLRQGGVELFF
TRBJ2-7 | 15 | TRBV7-2 | CASSFPTSGGYEQYF
TRBJ2-1 | 16 | TRBV18 | CASSPSVGQIYNEQFF
TRBJ1-5 | 15 | TRBV27 | CASSLMWAGNQPQHF
TRBJ1-2 | 14 | TRBV18 | CASSPSGQAYGYTF
TRBJ1-3 | 16 | TRBV3-1/TRBV3-2 | CASSQDSPSSGNTIYF
TRBJ1-2 | 16 | TRBV5-3 | CARSLPLKTGLYGYTF
TRBJ1-1 | 15 | TRBV18 | CASSPDGGGDTEAFF
TRBJ1-2 | 14 | TRBV6-5 | CASRGTGGGYGYTF
TRBJ1-3 | 16 | TRBV7-9 | CASSLMVGAFGNTIYF
TRBJ2-7 | 10 | TRBV12-3/TRBV12-4 | CASGSYEQYF
TRBJ2-7 | 14 | TRBV7-8 | CASSPQTGLREQYF
TRBJ2-7 | 15 | TRBV7-2 | CASKRRQGRFHEQYF
TRBJ1-6 | 15 | TRBV19 | CASSISSGTDSPLHF
TRBJ1-2 | 11 | TRBV10-3 | CVISAGYGYTF
TRBJ2-1 | 16 | TRBV5-6 | CASSLMGLAGINEQFF
TRBJ1-2 | 14 | TRBV9 | CASSAQRGLKGYTF
TRBJ1-6 | 14 | TRBV7-6 | CASSEGTGGSPLHF
TRBJ1-4 | 17 | TRBV5-5 | CASSLAYGVVTNEKLFF
TRBJ2-3 | 15 | TRBV11-3 | CASSSQGTGGGTQYF
TRBJ2-7 | 13 | TRBV11-2 | CASSKLAGGEQYF
TRBJ1-4 | 15 | TRBV4-3 | CASSQDRGRNEKLFF
TRBJ1-4 | 15 | TRBV9 | CASSGSGTGREKLFF
TRBJ2-5 | 13 | TRBV5-1 | CASSLPSQETQYF
TRBJ1-2 | 11 | TRBV29-1 | CSVGTPYGYTF
TRBJ2-2 | 15 | TRBV5-1 | CASSPPTGGTGELFF
TRBJ1-2 | 14 | TRBV11-2 | CASSLARAGGGYTF
TRBJ1-1 | 15 | TRBV4-1 | CASSQVLQGGTEAFF
TRBJ1-1 | 15 | TRBV19 | CASSIGRQVGTEAFF
TRBJ2-3 | 16 | TRBV14 | CASSQEITGNTDTQYF
TRBJ1-1 | 15 | TRBV11-3 | CASSLGGTGSTEAFF
TRBJ1-3 | 16 | TRBV4-3 | CASSQEFRDAGDTIYF
TRBJ1-2 | 13 | TRBV5-6 | CASSRGNTGGYTF
TRBJ1-1 | 13 | TRBV6-5 | CASSYSRSPEAFF
TRBJ2-7 | 16 | TRBV19 | CASRDIKGVAGAEQYF
TRBJ2-2 | 17 | TRBV19 | CASSSQWPGENTGELFF
TRBJ1-1 | 12 | TRBV7-9 | CASGEANTEAFF
TRBJ1-1 | 14 | TRBV6-5 | CASSYSRRDTEAFF
TRBJ2-5 | 13 | TRBV12-3/TRBV12-4 | CASSGENQETQYF
TRBJ1-4 | 15 | TRBV9 | CASSARQDDGEKLFF
TRBJ1-1 | 12 | TRBV14 | CASSHQDTEAFF
TRBJ1-5 | 15 | TRBV6-5 | CASRRTGGGNQPQHF